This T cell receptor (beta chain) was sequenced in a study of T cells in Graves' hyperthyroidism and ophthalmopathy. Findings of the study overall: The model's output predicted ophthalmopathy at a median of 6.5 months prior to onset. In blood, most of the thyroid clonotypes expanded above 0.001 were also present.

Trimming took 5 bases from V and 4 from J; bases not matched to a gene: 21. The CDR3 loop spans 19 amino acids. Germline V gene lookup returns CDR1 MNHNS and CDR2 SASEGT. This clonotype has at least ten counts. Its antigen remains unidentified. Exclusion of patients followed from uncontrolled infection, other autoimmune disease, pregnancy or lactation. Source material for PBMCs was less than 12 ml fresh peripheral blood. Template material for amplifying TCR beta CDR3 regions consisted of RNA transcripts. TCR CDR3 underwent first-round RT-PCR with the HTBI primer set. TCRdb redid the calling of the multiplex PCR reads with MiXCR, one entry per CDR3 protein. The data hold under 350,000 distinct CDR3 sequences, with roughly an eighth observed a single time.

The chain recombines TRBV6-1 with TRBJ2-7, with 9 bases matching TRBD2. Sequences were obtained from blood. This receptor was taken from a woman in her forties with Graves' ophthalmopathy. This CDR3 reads CASSYFSGGAGGGIYEQYF. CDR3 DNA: TGTGCCAGCAGTTATTTTAGCGGGGGCGCTGGGGGCGGGATATACGAGCAGTACTTC.